This passage covers 20 T cell receptor beta chains from one sample sequenced in a study of blood T cell repertoires in COVID-19. Generated by immunoSEQ multiplex PCR, the TCRdb table keeps only in-frame clones and is missing some. The table lists approximately 500,000 clones, 70% to 90% of them singletons. The sequenced sample was PBMCs or T cells enriched from blood (not recorded which). The receptors were sampled from a woman aged 40 to 50 who had recovered from COVID-19.

This sequence joins TRBV2 and TRBJ2-7; 9 bases map to TRBD2. CDR3 length: 14 amino acids. J gave up 5 bases and V 6 bases, and 8 bases lay outside the gene matches. Germline V CDR1 and CDR2: SNHLY, FYNNEI. CDR3 nucleotides: TGTGCCAGCAGGGAGGCGGGAGGGGGCGACGAGCAGTACTTC. Protein sequence: CASREAGGGDEQYF.

The gene calls are TRBV3-1 (or the pseudogene TRBV3-2) and TRBJ2-2, with TRBD2 matching 7 bases. Germline assignment: CDR1 LGHDT and CDR2 YNNKEL (reference sequence). The ends lost 6 bases at V and 5 bases at J; junction bases unmatched: 12. The CDR3 has 16 residues. CDR3 DNA: TGTGCCAGCAGTCATACCGGGACTACTTTTACCGGGGAGCTGTTTTTT. It encodes CASSHTGTTFTGELFF.

Concerning this clone: This CDR3 is also generated by other DNA sequences in the sample. The J gene is TRBJ2-7, the V gene TRBV3-1 (or the pseudogene TRBV3-2); 9 positions agree with TRBD1. Unmatched junction bases numbered 4, after V lost 3 bases and J lost 4 bases. The CDR3 is made up of 14 amino acids. CDR1 is LGHDT and CDR2 is YNNKEL in the germline V gene (reference sequence). Here the CDR3 reads CASSQGQGLYEQYF. The DNA for the CDR3 is TGTGCCAGCAGCCAGGGACAGGGCCTATACGAGCAGTACTTC.

The chain combines TRBV4-2 with TRBJ2-5; a weak D match, TRBD2 (5 bases). Trimming pared 1 base from V and 3 bases from J, leaving 12 bases between. This CDR3 has 15 amino acids. Per germline, CDR1 LGHNA and CDR2 YNFKEQ. CDR3 region: CASSQGESPKETQYF. Written as DNA, the CDR3 is TGTGCCAGCAGCCAAGGGGAGTCACCTAAAGAGACCCAGTACTTC.

The chain is built from TRBV19 and TRBJ2-1; 10 nucleotides agree with TRBD2. CDR1 LNHDA and CDR2 SQIVND come from the germline V gene (reference sequence). The junction had 7 bases not matched to a gene; V was cut back by 4 bases and J by 4 bases. The CDR3 sequence is 16 residues long. This CDR3 is CASSTTSGRVYNEQFF. The CDR3 region has the DNA TGTGCCAGTAGTACAACAAGCGGGAGGGTATACAATGAGCAGTTCTTC.

V gene TRBV19 combines with J gene TRBJ1-1; 7 bases align to TRBD1. The CDR3 length is 13 residues. Germline V gene data show CDR1 as LNHDA and CDR2 as SQIVND (reference sequence). V was clipped by 6 bases and J by 0 bases; unmatched bases: 1. The CDR3 sequence: CASSQGVNTEAFF. The CDR3 DNA is TGTGCCAGTAGCCAGGGGGTGAACACTGAAGCTTTCTTT.

As for this clone: Different DNA sequences within this sample yield the same CDR3. This chain uses TRBV7-2 with TRBJ1-5; D uncertain. CDR1 is SGHTA, CDR2 FQGNSA, per germline. The CDR3 runs to 14 residues. V was clipped by 3 bases and J by 2 bases, with 8 bases between them. The CDR3 spells CASSLGRGNQPQHF. Written as DNA, the CDR3 is TGTGCCAGCAGCTTGGGGAGGGGCAATCAGCCCCAGCATTTT.

The chain links TRBV28 to TRBJ2-7, with TRBD2 as a possible D gene (5 bases). Germline V gene lookup returns CDR1 MDHEN and CDR2 SYDVKM. V dropped 0 bases and J dropped 9 bases, with 15 bases sitting between them. The CDR3 contains 14 residues. The CDR3 DNA reads as TGTGCCAGCAGTTTATGGAGGGCCGGCGGTGGGCAGTACTTC. It codes for CASSLWRAGGGQYF.

This clone has a handful of counts. V usage is TRBV19 and J usage is TRBJ2-1, with 8 positions matching TRBD2. Trimming took 4 bases from V and 6 from J; bases not matched to a gene: 5. Germline V gene sequence: CDR1 LNHDA, CDR2 SQIVND (reference sequence). CDR3 length equals 14 residues. This CDR3 is CASSNGLAVNEQFF. CDR3 nucleotides: TGTGCCAGTAGTAACGGACTAGCTGTCAATGAGCAGTTCTTC.

The CDR3: CASSLNRNTEAFF. CDR3 sequence (DNA): TGCGCCAGCAGCTTAAACAGGAACACTGAAGCTTTCTTT. The chain couples TRBV5-1 to TRBJ1-1; D is unresolved. The CDR3 is made up of 13 amino acids. The germline V gene encodes CDR1 SGHRS and CDR2 YFSETQ. V was pared by 2 bases and J by 1 base, with 6 bases between.

This clone was seen only once. The chain uses TRBV11-2 and TRBJ2-7, with 10 bases that match TRBD1. The ends lost 0 bases at V and 7 bases at J; junction bases unmatched: 6. The CDR3 runs to 15 residues. The germline gives CDR1 SGHAT, CDR2 FQNNGV. The CDR3, as DNA: TGTGCCAGCAGCTTAGAGGGACAGGGGAGAGGGGAGCAGTACTTC. Translated, it gives CASSLEGQGRGEQYF. Full variable domain (missing parts from reference TRBV11-2 and TRBJ2-7): EAGVAQSPRYKIIEKRQSVAFWCNPISGHATLYWYQQILGQGPKLLIQFQNNGVVDDSQLPKDRFSAERLKGVDSTLKIQPAKLEDSAVYLCASSLEGQGRGEQYFGPGTRLTVT.

This chain uses TRBV30 with TRBJ2-1; D is possibly TRBD1 (6 bases). Germline V gene data show CDR1 as GTSNPN and CDR2 as SVGIG (reference sequence). This CDR3 contains 15 residues. V lost 0 bases, J lost 4 bases, and 13 bases lay in between. The CDR3 loop reads CAWSVMAGEYNEQFF. In DNA, the CDR3 is TGTGCCTGGAGTGTTATGGCAGGGGAATACAATGAGCAGTTCTTC. The full variable domain, its missing parts supplied by reference TRBV30 and TRBJ2-1, is SQTIHQWPATLVQPVGSPLSLECTVEGTSNPNLYWYRQAAGRGLQLLFYSVGIGQISSEVPQNLSASRPQDRQFILSSKKLLLSDSGFYLCAWSVMAGEYNEQFFGPGTRLTVL.

This chain links TRBV4-3 with TRBJ2-1; D possibly corresponds to TRBD2 (6 bases). The germline V and J ends were trimmed by 4 bases and 4 bases, with 11 bases remaining between them. The CDR3 loop spans 14 amino acids. Germline-derived CDR1 and CDR2 are LGHNA and YSLEER. The CDR3 bases are TGCGCCAGCAGCCCCAGCGGGCCTTACAATGAGCAGTTCTTC. Translation: CASSPSGPYNEQFF.

This chain connects TRBV3-1 (or the pseudogene TRBV3-2) to TRBJ2-1; 10 nucleotides align to TRBD2. This CDR3 has 17 amino acids. J lost 15 bases, V lost 7 bases, and 24 bases had no gene match. CDR1 is LGHDT, CDR2 YNNKEL, per germline (reference sequence). The chain's CDR3 is CASTHTGLAGARAVMFF. In nucleotides, the CDR3 is TGTGCCAGCACCCACACTGGGCTAGCGGGAGCTCGAGCGGTCATGTTCTTC.

The chain is built from TRBV19 and TRBJ2-1; maybe TRBD1 (6 bases). The CDR3 length is 18 residues. Germline V gene data show CDR1 as LNHDA and CDR2 as SQIVND (reference sequence). Trimming shortened V by 7 bases and J by 8 bases, and 30 bases separated the two germline ends. Here the CDR3 reads CASTSRATGSDLRHEQFF. The CDR3 DNA reads TGTGCCAGTACTTCCAGGGCGACAGGTTCCGACTTGCGCCATGAGCAGTTCTTC. The full variable domain, with the rest looked up from reference TRBV19 and TRBJ2-1, is DGGITQSPKYLFRKEGQNVTLSCEQNLNHDAMYWYRQDPGQGLRLIYYSQIVNDFQKGDIAEGYSVSREKKESFPLTVTSAQKNPTAFYLCASTSRATGSDLRHEQFFGPGTRLTVL.

The chain recombines TRBV24-1 with TRBJ2-1, with TRBD2 identical over 13 bases. This CDR3 is 14 amino acids long. Germline V gives CDR1 KGHDR, CDR2 SFDVKD. V was pared by 7 bases and J by 9 bases, with 5 bases of the junction left unmatched. CDR3 in DNA: TGTGCCACCAGCCCTGGGACTAGCGGGACTGAGCAGTTCTTC. It translates to CATSPGTSGTEQFF.

The rearrangement links TRBV29-1 to TRBJ1-1; tentatively, D is TRBD1 (5 bases). The CDR3 has 11 residues. V was trimmed by 8 bases and J by 8 bases, leaving 15 bases between them. Germline V gene data show CDR1 as SQVTM and CDR2 as ANQGSEA. CDR3 coding DNA: TGCAGCCAAAGCCACGGGGGAGAAGCTTTCTTT. Protein: CSQSHGGEAFF.

The chain couples TRBV6-2 or TRBV6-3 to TRBJ1-5; a possible D gene is TRBD1 (5 bases). The CDR3 length is 15 residues. Germline CDR1 reads MNHEY; CDR2 reads SVGEGT. V lost 5 bases, J lost 7 bases, and 18 bases lay in between. Here the CDR3 DNA reads TGTGCCAGCAGTGGGGCCCGGACATCGTGGCAGCCCCAGCATTTT. Its protein is CASSGARTSWQPQHF.

The chain recombines TRBV3-1 (or the pseudogene TRBV3-2) with TRBJ2-2, with TRBD1 as a possible D gene (6 bases). Germline V gene data show CDR1 as LGHDT and CDR2 as YNNKEL (reference sequence). Between the trimmed V and J ends, which lost 6 bases and 5 bases, there was a span of 19 bases. The CDR3 length is 16 residues. The CDR3: CASRPEWGRGTGELFF. In DNA, the CDR3 is TGTGCCAGCAGACCCGAGTGGGGGCGCGGGACCGGGGAGCTGTTTTTT.

The CDR3 DNA sequence: TGTGCCAGCACCTGGGGGGGGGCCTACGAGCAGTACTTC. Amino acid sequence: CASTWGGAYEQYF. This chain connects TRBV12-3 or TRBV12-4 to TRBJ2-7; 7 bases match TRBD2. V trimming: 7 bases; J trimming: 2 bases; junction bases outside the gene matches: 5. The length of the CDR3 is 13 residues.